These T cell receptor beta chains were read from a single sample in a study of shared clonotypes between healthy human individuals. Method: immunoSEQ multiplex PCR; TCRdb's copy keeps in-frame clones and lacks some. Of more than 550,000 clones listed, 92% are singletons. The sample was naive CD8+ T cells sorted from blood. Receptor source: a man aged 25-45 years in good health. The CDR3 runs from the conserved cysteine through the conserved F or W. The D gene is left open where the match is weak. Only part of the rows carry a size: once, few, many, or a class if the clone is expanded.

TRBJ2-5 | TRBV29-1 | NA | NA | CSVEPPGPYQETQYF | TGCAGCGTTGAACCGCCGGGCCCGTACCAAGAGACCCAGTACTTC
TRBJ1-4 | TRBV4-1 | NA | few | CASSLDGEKLFF | TGCGCCAGCAGCCTCGACGGTGAAAAACTGTTTTTT
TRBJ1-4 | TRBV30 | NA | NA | CAWSVGGIKRAPGEKLFF | TGTGCCTGGAGTGTAGGCGGAATTAAACGGGCGCCGGGTGAAAAACTGTTTTTT
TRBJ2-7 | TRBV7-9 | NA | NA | CASSLQHYEQYF | TGTGCCAGCAGCTTACAGCACTACGAGCAGTACTTC
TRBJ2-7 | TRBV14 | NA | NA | CASSPGSAYEQYF | TGTGCCAGCAGCCCTGGGTCAGCCTACGAGCAGTACTTC
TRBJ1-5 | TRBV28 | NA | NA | CASSSPRAGQPQHF | TGTGCCAGCAGTTCCCCCCGTGCCGGTCAGCCCCAGCATTTT
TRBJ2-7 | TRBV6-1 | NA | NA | CASGDSYEQYF | TGTGCCAGCGGGGATTCCTACGAGCAGTACTTC
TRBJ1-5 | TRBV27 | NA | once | CASTPWGDPKSPQHF | TGTGCCAGCACTCCGTGGGGGGATCCGAAATCGCCCCAGCATTTT
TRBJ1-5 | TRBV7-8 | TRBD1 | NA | CASSLGTGGNNQPQHF | TGTGCCAGCAGCTTAGGGACAGGGGGCAACAATCAGCCCCAGCATTTT
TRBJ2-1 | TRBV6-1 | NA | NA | CASQASSYNEQFF | TGTGCCAGCCAGGCGAGCTCCTACAATGAGCAGTTCTTC
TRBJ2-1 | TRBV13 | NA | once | CASSATGHRTFF | TGTGCCAGCAGCGCAACGGGACACAGAACGTTCTTC
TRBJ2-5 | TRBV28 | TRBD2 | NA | CASSSAGALDVTQYF | TGTGCCAGCAGTTCAGCGGGGGCGCTTGACGTGACCCAGTACTTC
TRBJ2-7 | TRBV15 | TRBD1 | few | CATSRVDRAAEQYF | TGTGCCACCAGCAGAGTGGACAGGGCGGCCGAGCAGTACTTC
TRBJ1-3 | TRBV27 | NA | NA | CASSPATASSGNTIYF | TGTGCCAGCAGTCCTGCGACGGCTAGCTCTGGAAACACCATATATTTT
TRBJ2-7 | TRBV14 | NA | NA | CASSQQGYEQYF | TGTGCCAGCAGCCAACAGGGCTACGAGCAGTACTTC
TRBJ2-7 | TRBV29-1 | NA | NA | CSVVGGRGYEQYF | TGCAGCGTTGTAGGAGGAAGGGGATACGAGCAGTACTTC
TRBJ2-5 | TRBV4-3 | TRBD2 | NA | CASSLSSGGQETQYF | TGCGCCAGCAGCCTCTCCTCGGGAGGGCAGGAGACCCAGTACTTC